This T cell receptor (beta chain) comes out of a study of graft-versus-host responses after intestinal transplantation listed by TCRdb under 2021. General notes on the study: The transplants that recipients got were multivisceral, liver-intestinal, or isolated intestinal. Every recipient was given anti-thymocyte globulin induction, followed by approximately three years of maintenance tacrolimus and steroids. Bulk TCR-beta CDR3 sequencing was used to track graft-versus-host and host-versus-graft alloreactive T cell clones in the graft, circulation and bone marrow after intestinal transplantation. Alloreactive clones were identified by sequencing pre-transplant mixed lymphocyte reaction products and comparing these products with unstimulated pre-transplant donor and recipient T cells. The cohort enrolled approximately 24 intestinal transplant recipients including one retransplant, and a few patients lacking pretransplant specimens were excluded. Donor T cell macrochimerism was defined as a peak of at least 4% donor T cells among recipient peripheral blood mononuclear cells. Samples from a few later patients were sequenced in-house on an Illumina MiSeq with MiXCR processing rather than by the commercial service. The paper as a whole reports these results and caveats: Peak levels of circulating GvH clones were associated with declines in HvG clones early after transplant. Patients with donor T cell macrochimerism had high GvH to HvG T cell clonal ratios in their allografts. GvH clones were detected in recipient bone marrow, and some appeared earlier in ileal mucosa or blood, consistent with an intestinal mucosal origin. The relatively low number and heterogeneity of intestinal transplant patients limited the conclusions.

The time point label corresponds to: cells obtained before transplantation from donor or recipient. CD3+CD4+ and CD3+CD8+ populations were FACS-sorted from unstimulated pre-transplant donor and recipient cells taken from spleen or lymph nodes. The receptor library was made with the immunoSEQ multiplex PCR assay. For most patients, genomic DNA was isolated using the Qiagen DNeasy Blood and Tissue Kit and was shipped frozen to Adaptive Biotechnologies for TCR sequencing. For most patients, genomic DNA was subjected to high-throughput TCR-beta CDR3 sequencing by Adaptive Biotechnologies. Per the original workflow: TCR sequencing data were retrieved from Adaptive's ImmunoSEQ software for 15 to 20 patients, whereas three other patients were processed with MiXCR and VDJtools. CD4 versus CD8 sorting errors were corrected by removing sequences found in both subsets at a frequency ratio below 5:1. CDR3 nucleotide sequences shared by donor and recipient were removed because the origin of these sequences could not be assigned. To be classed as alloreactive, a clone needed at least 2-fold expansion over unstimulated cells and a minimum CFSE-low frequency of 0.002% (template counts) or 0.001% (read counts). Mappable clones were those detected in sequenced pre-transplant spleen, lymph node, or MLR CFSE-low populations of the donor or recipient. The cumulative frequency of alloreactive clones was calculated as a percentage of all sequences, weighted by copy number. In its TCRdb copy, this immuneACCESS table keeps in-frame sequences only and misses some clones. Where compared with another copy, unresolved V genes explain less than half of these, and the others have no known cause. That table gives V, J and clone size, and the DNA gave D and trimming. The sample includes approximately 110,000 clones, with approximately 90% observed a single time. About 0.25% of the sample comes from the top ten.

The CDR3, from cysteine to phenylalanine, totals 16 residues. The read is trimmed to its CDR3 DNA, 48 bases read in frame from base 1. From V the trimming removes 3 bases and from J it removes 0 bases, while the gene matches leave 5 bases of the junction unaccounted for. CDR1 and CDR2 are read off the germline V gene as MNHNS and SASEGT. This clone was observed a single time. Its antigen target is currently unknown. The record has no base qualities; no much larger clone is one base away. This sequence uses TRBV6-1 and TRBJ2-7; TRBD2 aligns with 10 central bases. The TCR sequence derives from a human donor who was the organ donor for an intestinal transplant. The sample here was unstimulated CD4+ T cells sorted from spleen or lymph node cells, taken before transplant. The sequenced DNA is TGTGCCAGCAGTGAGGGACTAGCGAAAAGCTCCTACGAGCAGTACTTC. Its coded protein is CASSEGLAKSSYEQYF.